A few counts support the clone carrying this TCR beta chain. This record comes from a study of identical twins. Each CDR3 protein is one row after TCRdb ran MiXCR on the 5' RACE reads. The table lists 200,000 or so distinct CDR3 sequences, roughly 15% of them singletons. CDR3 length equals 18 residues. Germline CDR1 reads MNHEY; CDR2 reads SVGEGT. Trimming cost V 6 bases and J 5 bases; bases outside gene matches: 12. These same records also appear under a second study, on T cells expressing NK-cell markers.

What was sequenced was CD8+ T cells sorted from blood. The TCR was taken from a woman aged 18-29 years in good health. The rearrangement links TRBV6-2 or TRBV6-3 to TRBJ2-1; TRBD2 matches at 14 bases. CDR3 nucleotide sequence: TGTGCCAGCAGCAGGGGACTAGCGGGAGTTGGGGGAGACAATGAGCAGTTCTTC. As protein: CASSRGLAGVGGDNEQFF.